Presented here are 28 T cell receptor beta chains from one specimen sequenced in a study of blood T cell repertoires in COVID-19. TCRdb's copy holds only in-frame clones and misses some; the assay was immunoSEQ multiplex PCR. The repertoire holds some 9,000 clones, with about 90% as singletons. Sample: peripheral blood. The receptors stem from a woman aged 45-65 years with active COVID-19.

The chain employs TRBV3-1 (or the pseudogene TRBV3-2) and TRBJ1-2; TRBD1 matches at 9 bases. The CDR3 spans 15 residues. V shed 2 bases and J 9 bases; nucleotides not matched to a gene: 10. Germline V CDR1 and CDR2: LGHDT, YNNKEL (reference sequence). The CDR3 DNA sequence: TGTGCCAGCAGCCAACCTTGGGGACAGGGTGCTAGCTACACCTTC. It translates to CASSQPWGQGASYTF.

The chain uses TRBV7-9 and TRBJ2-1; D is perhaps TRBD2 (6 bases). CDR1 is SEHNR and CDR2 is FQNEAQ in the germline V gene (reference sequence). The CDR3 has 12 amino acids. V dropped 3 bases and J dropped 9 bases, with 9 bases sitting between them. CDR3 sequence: CASSFTAGEQFF. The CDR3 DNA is TGTGCCAGCAGCTTCACAGCGGGTGAGCAGTTCTTC.

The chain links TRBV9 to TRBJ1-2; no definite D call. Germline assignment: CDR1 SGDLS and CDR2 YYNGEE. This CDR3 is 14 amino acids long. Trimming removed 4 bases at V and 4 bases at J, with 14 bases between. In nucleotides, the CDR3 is TGTGCCAGCAGCCCTCAAACGGGAGGCTATGGCTACACCTTC. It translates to CASSPQTGGYGYTF.

CDR3 DNA: TGTGCCAGCAGCCACCTGGGACTGGAAACCTACGAGCAGTACTTC. This codes for CASSHLGLETYEQYF. The gene calls are TRBV3-1 (or the pseudogene TRBV3-2) and TRBJ2-7, with D possibly TRBD2 on 6 matching bases. Germline-derived CDR1 and CDR2 are LGHDT and YNNKEL (reference sequence). Deletions cut 3 bases from V and 2 bases from J, with 14 bases between. The CDR3 loop spans 15 amino acids.

This CDR3 is CAISETATPSNTIYF. The CDR3 nucleotides read TGTGCCATCAGTGAGACGGCCACTCCTAGTAACACCATATATTTT. The chain is built from TRBV10-3 and TRBJ1-3; no clear D. In germline, CDR1 is ENHRY, CDR2 SYGVKD. This CDR3 has 15 residues. Trimming stripped 2 bases from V and 7 bases from J, with 15 bases between.

This CDR3 reads CASSLLGGRSYSDTDTQYF. The CDR3 coding sequence is TGTGCCAGCAGCTTACTGGGCGGGAGATCTTACTCGGACACAGATACGCAGTATTTT. This chain joins TRBV7-9 and TRBJ2-3, with 7 bases fitting TRBD2. Per the germline V gene, CDR1 is SEHNR and CDR2 is FQNEAQ (reference sequence). The CDR3 totals 19 residues. V trimming: 2 bases; J trimming: 2 bases; junction bases outside the gene matches: 16.

The CDR3: CASSLGRKETQYF. The CDR3 DNA reads as TGCGCCAGCAGCTTGGGGCGGAAAGAGACCCAGTACTTC. V gene TRBV5-1 combines with J gene TRBJ2-5; D ambiguous. This CDR3 contains 13 residues. Germline V gene sequence: CDR1 SGHRS, CDR2 YFSETQ. The germline V and J ends were trimmed by 0 bases and 3 bases, with 6 bases remaining between them.

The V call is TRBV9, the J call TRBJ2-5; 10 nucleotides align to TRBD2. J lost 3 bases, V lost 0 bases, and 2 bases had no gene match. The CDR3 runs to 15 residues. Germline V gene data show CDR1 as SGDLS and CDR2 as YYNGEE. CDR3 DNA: TGTGCCAGCAGCGTAGTAGCGGGAGGAAAAGAGACCCAGTACTTC. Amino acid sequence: CASSVVAGGKETQYF. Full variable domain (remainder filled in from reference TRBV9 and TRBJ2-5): DSGVTQTPKHLITATGQRVTLRCSPRSGDLSVYWYQQSLDQGLQFLIQYYNGEERAKGNILERFSAQQFPDLHSELNLSSLELGDSALYFCASSVVAGGKETQYFGPGTRLLVL.

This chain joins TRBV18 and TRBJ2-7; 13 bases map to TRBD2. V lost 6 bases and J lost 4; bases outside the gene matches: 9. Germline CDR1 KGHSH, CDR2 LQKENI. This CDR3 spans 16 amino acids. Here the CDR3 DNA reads TGTGCCAGCTCCCCGGGACTAGCGGGAAATTCTTACGAGCAGTACTTC. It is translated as CASSPGLAGNSYEQYF.

CDR3 sequence reads: CASSLLGGYGYEQYF. DNA of the CDR3: TGTGCCAGCAGTTTATTGGGCGGGTACGGCTACGAGCAGTACTTC. The chain has TRBV28 and TRBJ2-7; the D gene is possibly TRBD2 (5 bases). The germline gives CDR1 MDHEN, CDR2 SYDVKM. With 1 base removed from V and 3 bases from J, the gap between germline ends came to 13 bases. This CDR3 has 15 residues. Together with reference TRBV28 and TRBJ2-7, the CDR3 gives the full variable domain: DVKVTQSSRYLVKRTGEKVFLECVQDMDHENMFWYRQDPGLGLRLIYFSYDVKMKEKGDIPEGYSVSREKKERFSLILESASTNQTSMYLCASSLLGGYGYEQYFGPGTRLTVT.

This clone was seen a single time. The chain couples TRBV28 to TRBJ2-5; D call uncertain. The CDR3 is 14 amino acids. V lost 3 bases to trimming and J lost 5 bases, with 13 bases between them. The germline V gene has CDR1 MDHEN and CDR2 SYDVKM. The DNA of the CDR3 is TGTGCCAGCAGTTTCGCCTATACGCGGGAGACCCAGTACTTC. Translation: CASSFAYTRETQYF.

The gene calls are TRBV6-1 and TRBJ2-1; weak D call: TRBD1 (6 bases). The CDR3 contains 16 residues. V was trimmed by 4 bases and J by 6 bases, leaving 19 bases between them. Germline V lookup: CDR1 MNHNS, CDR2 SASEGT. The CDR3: CASSGARGVMRNEQFF. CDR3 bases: TGTGCCAGCAGTGGCGCCAGGGGAGTGATGCGCAATGAGCAGTTCTTC.

The CDR3: CASSEAIGAGFYEQYF. CDR3 bases: TGTGCCAGCAGTGAAGCGATAGGGGCAGGGTTCTACGAGCAGTACTTC. The rearrangement links TRBV6-1 to TRBJ2-7, with D perhaps matching TRBD1 (5 bases). V was pared by 0 bases and J by 3 bases, with 15 bases between. The germline V gene encodes CDR1 MNHNS and CDR2 SASEGT. This CDR3 region has 16 residues.

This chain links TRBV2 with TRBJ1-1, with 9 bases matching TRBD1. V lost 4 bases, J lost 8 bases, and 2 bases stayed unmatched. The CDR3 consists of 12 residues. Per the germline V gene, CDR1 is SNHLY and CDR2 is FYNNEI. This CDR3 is CASSVQGAEAFF. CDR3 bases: TGTGCCAGCAGTGTACAGGGGGCGGAAGCTTTCTTT. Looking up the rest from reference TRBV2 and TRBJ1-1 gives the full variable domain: EPEVTQTPSHQVTQMGQEVILRCVPISNHLYFYWYRQILGQKVEFLVSFYNNEISEKSEIFDDQFSVERPDGSNFTLKIRSTKLEDSAMYFCASSVQGAEAFFGQGTRLTVV.

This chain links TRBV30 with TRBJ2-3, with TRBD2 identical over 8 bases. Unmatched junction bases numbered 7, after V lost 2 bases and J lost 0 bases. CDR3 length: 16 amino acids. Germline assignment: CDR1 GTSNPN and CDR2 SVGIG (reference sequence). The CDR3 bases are TGTGCCTGGAGTCCCCTTAGCGGGGCTAGCACAGATACGCAGTATTTT. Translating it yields CAWSPLSGASTDTQYF.

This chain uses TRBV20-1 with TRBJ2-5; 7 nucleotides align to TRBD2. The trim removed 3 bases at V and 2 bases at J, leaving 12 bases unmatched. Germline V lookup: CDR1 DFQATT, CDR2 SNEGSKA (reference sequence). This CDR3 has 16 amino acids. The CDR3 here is CSASVAGNQNQETQYF. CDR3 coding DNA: TGCAGTGCTAGTGTAGCGGGTAACCAAAATCAAGAGACCCAGTACTTC.

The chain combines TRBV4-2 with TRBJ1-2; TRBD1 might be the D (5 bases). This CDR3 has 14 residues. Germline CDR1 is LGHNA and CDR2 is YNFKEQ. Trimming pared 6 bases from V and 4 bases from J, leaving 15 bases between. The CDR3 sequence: CASSGGGRRYGYTF. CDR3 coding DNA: TGTGCCAGCAGTGGGGGGGGGAGGCGCTATGGCTACACCTTC.

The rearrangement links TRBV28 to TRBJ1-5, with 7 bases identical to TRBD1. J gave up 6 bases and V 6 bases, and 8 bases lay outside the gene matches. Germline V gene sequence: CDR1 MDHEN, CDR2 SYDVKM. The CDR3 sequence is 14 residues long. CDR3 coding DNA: TGTGCCAGCAGGTACAGGGGTCGGGGTCAGCCCCAGCATTTT. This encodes CASRYRGRGQPQHF.

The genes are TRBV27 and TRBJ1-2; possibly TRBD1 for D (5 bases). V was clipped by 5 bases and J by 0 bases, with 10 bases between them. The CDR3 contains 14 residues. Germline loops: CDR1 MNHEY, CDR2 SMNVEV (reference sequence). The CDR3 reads CASSLRGANYGYTF. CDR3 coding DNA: TGTGCCAGCAGTCTGCGGGGGGCTAACTATGGCTACACCTTC.

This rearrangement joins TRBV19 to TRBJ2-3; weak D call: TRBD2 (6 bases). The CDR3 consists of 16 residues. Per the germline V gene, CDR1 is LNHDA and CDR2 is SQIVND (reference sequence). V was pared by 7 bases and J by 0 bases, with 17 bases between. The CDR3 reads CASTDLTGESTDTQYF. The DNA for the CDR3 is TGTGCCAGTACGGACTTGACGGGGGAAAGCACAGATACGCAGTATTTT.

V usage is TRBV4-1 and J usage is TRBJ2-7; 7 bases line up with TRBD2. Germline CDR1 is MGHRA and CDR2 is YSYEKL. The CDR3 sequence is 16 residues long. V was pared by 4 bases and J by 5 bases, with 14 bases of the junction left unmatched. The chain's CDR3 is CASSPLEGRERHEQYF. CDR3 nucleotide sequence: TGCGCCAGCAGCCCCCTAGAGGGGCGGGAGCGCCACGAGCAGTACTTC.

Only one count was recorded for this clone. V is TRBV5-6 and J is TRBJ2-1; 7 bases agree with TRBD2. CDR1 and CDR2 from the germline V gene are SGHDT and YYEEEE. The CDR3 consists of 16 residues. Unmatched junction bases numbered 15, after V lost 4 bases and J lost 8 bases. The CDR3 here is CASSPPWGRASYEQFF. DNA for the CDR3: TGTGCCAGCAGCCCCCCTTGGGGGAGGGCGTCATATGAGCAGTTCTTC.

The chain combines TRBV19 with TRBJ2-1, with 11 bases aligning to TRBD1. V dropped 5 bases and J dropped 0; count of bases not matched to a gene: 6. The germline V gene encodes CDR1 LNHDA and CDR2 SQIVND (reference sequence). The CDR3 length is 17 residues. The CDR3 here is CASSPPGTGGSYNEQFF. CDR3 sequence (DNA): TGTGCCAGTAGTCCACCGGGGACAGGGGGCTCCTACAATGAGCAGTTCTTC.

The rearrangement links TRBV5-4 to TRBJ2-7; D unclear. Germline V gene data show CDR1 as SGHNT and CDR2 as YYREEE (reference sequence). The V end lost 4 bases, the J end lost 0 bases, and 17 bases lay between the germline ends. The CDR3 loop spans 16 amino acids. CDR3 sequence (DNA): TGTGCCAGCAGCCAAAGTATAGGAGTTCCCTCCTACGAGCAGTACTTC. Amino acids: CASSQSIGVPSYEQYF.

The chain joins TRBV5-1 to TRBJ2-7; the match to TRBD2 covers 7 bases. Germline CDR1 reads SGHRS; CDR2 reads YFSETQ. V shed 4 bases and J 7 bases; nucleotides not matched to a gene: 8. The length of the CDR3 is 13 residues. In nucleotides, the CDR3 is TGCGCCAGCAGCCTCGGGACTACCCTGGAGCAGTACTTC. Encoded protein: CASSLGTTLEQYF.

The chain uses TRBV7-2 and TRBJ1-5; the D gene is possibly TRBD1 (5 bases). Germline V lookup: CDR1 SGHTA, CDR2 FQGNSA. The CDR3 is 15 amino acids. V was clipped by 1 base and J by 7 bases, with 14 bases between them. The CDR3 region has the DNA TGTGCCAGCAGCTTAGGCAGGGCCGTGGGCCAGCCCCAGCATTTT. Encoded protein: CASSLGRAVGQPQHF.

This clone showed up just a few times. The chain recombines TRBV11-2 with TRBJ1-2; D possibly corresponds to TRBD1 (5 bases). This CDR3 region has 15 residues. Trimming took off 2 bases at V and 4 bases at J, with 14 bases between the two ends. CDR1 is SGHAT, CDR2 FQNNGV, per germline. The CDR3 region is CASSLSSGIGYGYTF. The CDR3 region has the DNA TGTGCCAGCAGCTTATCGTCAGGGATCGGCTATGGCTACACCTTC.

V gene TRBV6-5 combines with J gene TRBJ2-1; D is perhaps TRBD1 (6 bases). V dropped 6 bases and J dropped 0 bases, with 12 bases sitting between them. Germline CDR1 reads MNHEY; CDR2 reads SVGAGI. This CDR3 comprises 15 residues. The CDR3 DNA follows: TGTGCCAGCAGGAACTACAGGGCCTCCTACAATGAGCAGTTCTTC. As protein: CASRNYRASYNEQFF.